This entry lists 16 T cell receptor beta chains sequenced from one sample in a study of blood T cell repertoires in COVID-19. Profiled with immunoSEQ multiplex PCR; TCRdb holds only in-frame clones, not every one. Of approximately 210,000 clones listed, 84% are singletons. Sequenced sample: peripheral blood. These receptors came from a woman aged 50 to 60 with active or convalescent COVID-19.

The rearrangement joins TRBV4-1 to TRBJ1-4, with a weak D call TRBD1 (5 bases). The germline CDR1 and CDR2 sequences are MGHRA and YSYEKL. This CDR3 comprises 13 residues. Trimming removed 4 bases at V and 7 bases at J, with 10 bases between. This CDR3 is CASSPGGVEKLFF. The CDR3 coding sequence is TGCGCCAGCAGCCCCGGGGGGGTTGAAAAACTGTTTTTT.

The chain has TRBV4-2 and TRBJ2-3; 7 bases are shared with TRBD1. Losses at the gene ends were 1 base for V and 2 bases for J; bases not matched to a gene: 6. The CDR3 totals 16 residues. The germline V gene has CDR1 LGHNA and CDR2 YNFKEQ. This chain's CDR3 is CASSQAQGQFTDTQYF. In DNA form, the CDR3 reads TGTGCCAGCAGCCAAGCCCAGGGACAGTTCACAGATACGCAGTATTTT.

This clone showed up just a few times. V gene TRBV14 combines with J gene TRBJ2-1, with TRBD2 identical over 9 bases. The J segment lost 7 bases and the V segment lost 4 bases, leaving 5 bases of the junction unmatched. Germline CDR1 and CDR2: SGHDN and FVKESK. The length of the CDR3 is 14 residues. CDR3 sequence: CASSPGLAWNEQFF. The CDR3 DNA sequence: TGTGCCAGCAGCCCGGGACTAGCATGGAATGAGCAGTTCTTC.

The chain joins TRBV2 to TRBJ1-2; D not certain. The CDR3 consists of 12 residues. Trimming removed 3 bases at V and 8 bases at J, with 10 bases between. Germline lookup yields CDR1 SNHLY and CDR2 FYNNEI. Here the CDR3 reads CASSERGIGYTF. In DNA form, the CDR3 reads TGTGCCAGCAGTGAGAGAGGGATCGGCTACACCTTC.

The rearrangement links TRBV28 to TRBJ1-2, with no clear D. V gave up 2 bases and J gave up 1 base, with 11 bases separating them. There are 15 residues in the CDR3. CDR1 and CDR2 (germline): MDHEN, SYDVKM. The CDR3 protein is CASSLNADFNYGYTF. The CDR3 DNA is TGTGCCAGCAGTTTAAACGCAGACTTTAACTATGGCTACACCTTC.

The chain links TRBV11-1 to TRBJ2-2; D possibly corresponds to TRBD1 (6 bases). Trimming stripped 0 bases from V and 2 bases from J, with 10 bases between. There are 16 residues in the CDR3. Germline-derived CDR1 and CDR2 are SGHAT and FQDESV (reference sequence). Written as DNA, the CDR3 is TGTGCCAGCAGCTTAGCGTCGGGACAAAACACCGGGGAGCTGTTTTTT. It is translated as CASSLASGQNTGELFF.

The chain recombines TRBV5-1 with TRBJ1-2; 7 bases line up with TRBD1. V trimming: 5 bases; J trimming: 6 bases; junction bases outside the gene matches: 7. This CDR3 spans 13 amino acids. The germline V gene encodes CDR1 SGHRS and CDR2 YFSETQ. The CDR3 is CASRTDRDDGYTF. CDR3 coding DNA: TGCGCCAGCAGAACTGACAGGGACGATGGCTACACCTTC.

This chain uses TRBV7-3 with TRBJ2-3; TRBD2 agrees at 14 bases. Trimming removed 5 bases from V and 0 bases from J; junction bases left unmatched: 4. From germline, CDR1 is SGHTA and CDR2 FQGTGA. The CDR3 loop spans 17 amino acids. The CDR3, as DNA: TGTGCCAGCAGCAAGGGACTAGCGGGAGCCAGCACAGATACGCAGTATTTT. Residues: CASSKGLAGASTDTQYF.

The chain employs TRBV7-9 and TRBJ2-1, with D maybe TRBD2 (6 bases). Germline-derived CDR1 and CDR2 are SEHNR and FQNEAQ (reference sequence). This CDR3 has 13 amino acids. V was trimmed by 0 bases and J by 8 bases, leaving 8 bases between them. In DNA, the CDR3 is TGTGCCAGCAGCTTAGCGGGAGGCGATGAGCAGTTCTTC. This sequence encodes CASSLAGGDEQFF.

CDR3 protein: CASSMIAGGYTF. CDR3 nucleotides: TGTGCCAGTAGTATGATCGCAGGCGGCTACACCTTC. J is TRBJ1-2 and V is TRBV19; D is uncertain. Trimming left V 3 bases short and J 8 bases short, with 10 bases between. This CDR3 is 12 amino acids long. Germline V gene sequence: CDR1 LNHDA, CDR2 SQIVND (reference sequence).

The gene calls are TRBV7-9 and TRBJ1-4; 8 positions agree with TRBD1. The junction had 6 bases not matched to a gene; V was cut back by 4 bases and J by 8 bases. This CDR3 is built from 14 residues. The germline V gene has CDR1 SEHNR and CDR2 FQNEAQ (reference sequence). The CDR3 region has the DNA TGTGCCAGCAGCTCCACAACAGGGGGGGAAAAACTGTTTTTT. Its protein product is CASSSTTGGEKLFF.

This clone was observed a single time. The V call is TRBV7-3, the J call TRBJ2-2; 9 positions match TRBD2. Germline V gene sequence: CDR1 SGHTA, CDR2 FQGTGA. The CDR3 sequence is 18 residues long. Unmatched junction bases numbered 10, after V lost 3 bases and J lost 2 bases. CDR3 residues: CASSFDPPGLANTGELFF. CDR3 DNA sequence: TGTGCCAGCAGCTTCGACCCCCCGGGACTAGCAAACACCGGGGAGCTGTTTTTT.

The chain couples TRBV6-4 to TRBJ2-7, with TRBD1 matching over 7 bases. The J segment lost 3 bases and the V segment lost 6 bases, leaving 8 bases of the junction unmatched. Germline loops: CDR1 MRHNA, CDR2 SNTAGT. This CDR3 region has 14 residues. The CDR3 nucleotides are TGTGCCAGCAGGGATACAGGGGCCCACTACGAGCAGTACGTC. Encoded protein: CASRDTGAHYEQYV.

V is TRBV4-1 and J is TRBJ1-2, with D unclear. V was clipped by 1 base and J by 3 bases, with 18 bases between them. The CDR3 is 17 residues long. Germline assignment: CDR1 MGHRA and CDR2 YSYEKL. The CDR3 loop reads CASSQALRGPTDYGYTF. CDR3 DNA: TGCGCCAGCAGCCAAGCTCTTCGAGGGCCGACCGACTATGGCTACACCTTC.

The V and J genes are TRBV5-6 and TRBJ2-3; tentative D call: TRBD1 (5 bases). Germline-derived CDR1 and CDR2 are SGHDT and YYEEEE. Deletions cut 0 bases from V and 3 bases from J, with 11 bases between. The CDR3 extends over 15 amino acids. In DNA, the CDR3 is TGTGCCAGCAGCTTGGGGGGCCTTAGGACAGATACGCAGTATTTT. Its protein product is CASSLGGLRTDTQYF.

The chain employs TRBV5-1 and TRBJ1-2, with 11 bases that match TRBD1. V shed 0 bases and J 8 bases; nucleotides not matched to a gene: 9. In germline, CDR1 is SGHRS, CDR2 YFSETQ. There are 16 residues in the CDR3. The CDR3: CASSLAWTGGTAGYTF. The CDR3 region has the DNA TGCGCCAGCAGCTTGGCTTGGACAGGGGGCACTGCGGGCTACACCTTC.